This TCR beta chain was recorded in a study of Graves' ophthalmopathy and Graves' hyperthyroidism. Study information: Researchers obtained peripheral blood at initial diagnosis, before any treatment had begun.

In this sample, this clonotype turned up many times. Its antigen is not known. CDR3 regions of TCR beta were amplified from RNA transcripts. An opening RT-PCR round employed HTBI primers and preceded a second-round multiplex PCR. TCRdb re-analysed the multiplex PCR reads in MiXCR, keeping a single row per CDR3 protein. The table shows almost 750,000 distinct CDR3 sequences, with roughly 40% occurring only once. Broader study findings: Discriminating ophthalmopathy from stable hyperthyroidism, a 13-signature model attained a sensitivity of about 88% and a specificity of approximately 81%.

Sampling around 9.8 ml of fresh peripheral blood provided the PBMCs. V lost 7 bases and J lost 3, with 10 bases in between. The germline V gene encodes CDR1 SNHLY and CDR2 FYNNEI. This CDR3 has 13 amino acids. This sequence originates from an adult man with Graves' ophthalmopathy. V gene TRBV2 combines with J gene TRBJ1-5, with D tentatively TRBD1 (6 bases). Material: peripheral blood. Here the CDR3 reads CASKNRANQPQHF. The CDR3 bases are TGTGCCAGCAAAAACAGGGCCAATCAGCCCCAGCATTTT.